This T cell receptor beta chain was obtained from a study of vaccination and CD4 T cells after COVID-19. Study-wide background: Overlapping spike peptides served as the stimulus for the cells. These peptides came from SARS-CoV-2 and from the common cold coronaviruses HCoV-NL63, HCoV-OC43 and HCoV-229E.

Once obtained from cultured CD4+ T cells, the DNA was sequenced using the Oncomine TCR Beta short-read assay. Investigators isolated genomic DNA from cultured CD4+ T cells. TCRdb passed the PCR reads through MiXCR, listing each CDR3 protein once. The sample lists thousands of distinct CDR3 sequences; roughly 31% were seen once. The germline V gene has CDR1 GTSNPN and CDR2 SVGIG (reference sequence). V was cut by 2 bases and J by 6 bases, with 13 bases left in between. This CDR3 comprises 14 residues. As concerns this clonotype: The antigen is not known.

The sample's treatment: approximately 9-day PBMC culture with coronavirus spike peptide pools or control peptides (ViraFEST assay). It was before the COVID-19 pandemic (2011-2018) that the unexposed donor's CD4+ T cells were collected. The chain links TRBV30 to TRBJ2-2, with D perhaps matching TRBD2 (6 bases). This receptor was taken from a human donor in good health. The sequencing sample was made of CD4+ T cells from blood, cultured in vitro. The DNA for the CDR3 is TGTGCCTGGAGTCCGAACACGGGAGCCGGGGAGCTGTTTTTT. It is translated as CAWSPNTGAGELFF.